One sample yielded the 18 T cell receptor beta chains listed below, sequenced in a study of radiotherapy plus CTLA-4 blockade in lung cancer. Assay: immunoSEQ multiplex PCR; the TCRdb copy retains only in-frame clones and omits some. The profile shows roughly 90,000 clones, 80% to 90% of them singletons. The sample in question was peripheral blood, obtained from a patient treated with radiotherapy plus ipilimumab. The receptors originated from a human donor with non-small cell lung cancer that progressed on radiotherapy plus ipilimumab.

Only a few counts were recorded for this clone. The chain uses TRBV6-5 and TRBJ1-3, with TRBD1 as a possible D gene (6 bases). The CDR3 contains 14 residues. V was pared by 8 bases and J by 8 bases, with 19 bases between. Germline CDR1 reads MNHEY; CDR2 reads SVGAGI. Here the CDR3 DNA reads TGTGCCAGCGCCCCCGGTGGGGGCCGGCACACCATATATTTT. It codes for CASAPGGGRHTIYF.

The chain combines TRBV11-3 with TRBJ2-1; D unresolved. Per the germline V gene, CDR1 is SGHNT and CDR2 is YENEEA. Trimming stripped 1 base from V and 4 bases from J, with 5 bases between. CDR3 size: 13 residues. The CDR3 protein is CASSLVRYNEQFF. As DNA, the CDR3 is TGTGCCAGCAGCTTAGTTCGGTACAATGAGCAGTTCTTC.

Written as DNA, the CDR3 is TGCAGCGCCGGACAGGGCGGTTGGACAGATACGCAGTATTTT. It specifies CSAGQGGWTDTQYF. V usage is TRBV29-1 and J usage is TRBJ2-3; 8 nucleotides match TRBD1. The V gene end was trimmed by 7 bases and the J gene end by 3 bases; junction bases not matched to a gene: 9. CDR3 length: 14 residues. Germline V gene lookup returns CDR1 SQVTM and CDR2 ANQGSEA.

The J gene is TRBJ2-5, the V gene TRBV9; the D call may be TRBD1 or TRBD2 (5 bases each). This CDR3 spans 17 amino acids. Germline V gives CDR1 SGDLS, CDR2 YYNGEE. V was cut by 0 bases and J by 4 bases, with 19 bases left in between. CDR3 sequence (DNA): TGTGCCAGCAGCGTAGCTTCCGCGACGGTTGGGGGAGAGACCCAGTACTTC. This codes for CASSVASATVGGETQYF. Based on the CDR3 plus reference TRBV9 and TRBJ2-5, the full variable domain is DSGVTQTPKHLITATGQRVTLRCSPRSGDLSVYWYQQSLDQGLQFLIQYYNGEERAKGNILERFSAQQFPDLHSELNLSSLELGDSALYFCASSVASATVGGETQYFGPGTRLLVL.

This CDR3 is CASSLRGLALYEQYF. CDR3 DNA sequence: TGTGCCAGCAGCCTCCGGGGGTTAGCCCTCTACGAGCAGTACTTC. The rearrangement joins TRBV5-6 to TRBJ2-7; D is perhaps TRBD2 (6 bases). CDR3 length: 15 amino acids. The V end lost 4 bases, the J end lost 3 bases, and 17 bases lay between the germline ends. Germline V CDR1 and CDR2: SGHDT, YYEEEE. Full variable domain (remainder filled in from reference TRBV5-6 and TRBJ2-7): DAGVTQSPTHLIKTRGQQVTLRCSPKSGHDTVSWYQQALGQGPQFIFQYYEEEERQRGNFPDRFSGHQFPNYSSELNVNALLLGDSALYLCASSLRGLALYEQYFGPGTRLTVT.

This chain connects TRBV9 to TRBJ2-7; 9 bases line up with TRBD2. CDR1 is SGDLS and CDR2 is YYNGEE in the germline V gene. Trimming took 4 bases from V and 4 from J; bases not matched to a gene: 6. The CDR3 loop spans 14 amino acids. The CDR3 loop reads CASSPGTSSYEQYF. The CDR3, as DNA: TGTGCCAGCAGCCCAGGGACTAGCAGTTACGAGCAGTACTTC.

The rearrangement uses TRBV5-4 and TRBJ2-1, with D unresolved. The V and J ends lost 1 base and 5 bases respectively, with 13 bases between them. The CDR3 has 15 residues. Per the germline V gene, CDR1 is SGHNT and CDR2 is YYREEE (reference sequence). CDR3 DNA: TGTGCCAGCAGCTTGAGTGGAGCACAGAACAATGAGCAGTTCTTC. It codes for CASSLSGAQNNEQFF.

The rearrangement joins TRBV5-1 to TRBJ1-4, with TRBD1 identical over 7 bases. The CDR3 is 15 residues long. V lost 3 bases to trimming and J lost 4 bases; unmatched junction nucleotides: 6. The germline V gene encodes CDR1 SGHRS and CDR2 YFSETQ. CDR3 amino acids: CASSSRGAFNEKLFF. The CDR3 nucleotides read TGCGCCAGCAGCTCCAGGGGGGCATTTAATGAAAAACTGTTTTTT.

This clone has only one observation. This chain links TRBV7-2 with TRBJ2-5, with a possible D match to TRBD1 (6 bases). V lost 1 base and J lost 5, with 8 bases in between. The CDR3 loop spans 13 amino acids. CDR1 is SGHTA and CDR2 is FQGNSA in the germline V gene. CDR3 nucleotide sequence: TGTGCCAGCAGCTTAGAGAGGGGGGAGACCCAGTACTTC. It is translated as CASSLERGETQYF.

The chain uses TRBV2 and TRBJ2-3; 13 bases agree with TRBD2. J was trimmed by 3 bases and V by 6 bases; bases with no gene match: 6. Germline loops: CDR1 SNHLY, CDR2 FYNNEI. The CDR3 sequence is 16 residues long. The CDR3 spells CASSDLGLAGTDTQYF. CDR3 DNA: TGTGCCAGCAGCGACTTGGGACTAGCGGGGACAGATACGCAGTATTTT.

This chain uses TRBV5-1 with TRBJ2-7; no clear D. The germline V and J ends were trimmed by 3 bases and 5 bases, with 9 bases remaining between them. The CDR3 covers 12 residues. Germline values: CDR1 SGHRS, CDR2 YFSETQ. The CDR3 spells CASSYIYDEQYF. CDR3 coding DNA: TGCGCCAGCAGCTATATCTACGACGAGCAGTACTTC. The full variable domain, in which reference TRBV5-1 and TRBJ2-7 provide the parts outside the CDR3, is KAGVTQTPRYLIKTRGQQVTLSCSPISGHRSVSWYQQTPGQGLQFLFEYFSETQRNKGNFPGRFSGRQFSNSRSEMNVSTLELGDSALYLCASSYIYDEQYFGPGTRLTVT.

This clone was seen a few times. The rearrangement uses TRBV4-2 and TRBJ2-7; 9 positions agree with TRBD2. J gave up 5 bases and V 1 base, and 9 bases lay outside the gene matches. The CDR3 is 16 amino acids. Germline V CDR1 and CDR2: LGHNA, YNFKEQ. CDR3 sequence (DNA): TGTGCCAGCAGCCAAGCTTCGGGCGGGAGGGCCCACGAGCAGTACTTC. Residues: CASSQASGGRAHEQYF.

The rearrangement joins TRBV29-1 to TRBJ1-1; D unclear. V lost 1 base and J lost 11, with 11 bases in between. The CDR3 is 11 amino acids. The V gene's germline CDR1 is SQVTM and CDR2 ANQGSEA. This CDR3 is CSVEVGIKAFF. As DNA, the CDR3 is TGCAGCGTTGAAGTCGGGATCAAGGCTTTCTTT.

The genes are TRBV29-1 and TRBJ1-2; D remains unclear. V gave up 6 bases and J gave up 10 bases, with 15 bases separating them. This CDR3 is 11 amino acids long. From germline, CDR1 is SQVTM and CDR2 ANQGSEA. The DNA of the CDR3 is TGCAGCGTACAAGACGCTTGGGACTACACCTTC. Its protein product is CSVQDAWDYTF.

The chain uses TRBV29-1 and TRBJ2-1, with D possibly TRBD2 on 5 matching bases. The CDR3 totals 17 residues. Germline V gene lookup returns CDR1 SQVTM and CDR2 ANQGSEA. V dropped 6 bases and J dropped 4 bases, with 25 bases sitting between them. CDR3 in amino acids: CSVQLLVGGGLYNEQFF. CDR3 bases: TGCAGCGTCCAGCTTCTAGTGGGTGGAGGTTTGTACAATGAGCAGTTCTTC.

This chain links TRBV5-4 with TRBJ2-7, with TRBD1 identical over 12 bases. This CDR3 region has 16 residues. Trimming cost V 4 bases and J 4 bases; bases outside gene matches: 9. Germline lookup yields CDR1 SGHNT and CDR2 YYREEE (reference sequence). CDR3 nucleotides: TGTGCCAGCAGCCCGTCGGGACAGGGGGCTTTGTACGAGCAGTACTTC. It specifies CASSPSGQGALYEQYF.

This chain uses TRBV7-8 with TRBJ2-7; D is ambiguous. Trimming took off 0 bases at V and 7 bases at J, with 10 bases between the two ends. Germline assignment: CDR1 SGHVS and CDR2 FQNEAQ. The CDR3 totals 13 residues. DNA of the CDR3: TGTGCCAGCAGCTTAGCGGTCCATCGGGAGCAGTACTTC. Its translation: CASSLAVHREQYF.

The chain couples TRBV5-4 to TRBJ2-2, with TRBD2 as a possible D gene (5 bases). Trimming stripped 4 bases from V and 5 bases from J, with 21 bases between. Germline-derived CDR1 and CDR2 are SGHNT and YYREEE (reference sequence). This CDR3 has 17 amino acids. The CDR3 sequence: CASSGSIRGVVTGELFF. The CDR3 nucleotides are TGTGCCAGCAGCGGGTCTATTCGGGGTGTAGTTACCGGGGAGCTGTTTTTT.